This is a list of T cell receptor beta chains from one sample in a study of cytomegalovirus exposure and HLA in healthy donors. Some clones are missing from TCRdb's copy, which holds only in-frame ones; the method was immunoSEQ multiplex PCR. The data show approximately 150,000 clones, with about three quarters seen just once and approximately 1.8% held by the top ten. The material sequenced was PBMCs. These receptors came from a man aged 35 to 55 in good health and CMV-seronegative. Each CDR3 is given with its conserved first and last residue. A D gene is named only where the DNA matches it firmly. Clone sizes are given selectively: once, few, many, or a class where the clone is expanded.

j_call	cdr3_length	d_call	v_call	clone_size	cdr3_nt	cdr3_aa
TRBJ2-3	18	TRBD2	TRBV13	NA	TGTGCCAGCAGCTTCCCGACTAGCGGGGGGGCGCTCTCAGATACGCAGTATTTT	CASSFPTSGGALSDTQYF
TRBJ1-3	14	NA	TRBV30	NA	TGTGCCTGGAGTGAGGGAGAATCTGGAAACACCATATATTTT	CAWSEGESGNTIYF
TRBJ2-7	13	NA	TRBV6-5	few	TGTGCCAGCAGCCCACTGGGGGGATACGAGCAGTACTTC	CASSPLGGYEQYF
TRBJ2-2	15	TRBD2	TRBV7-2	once	TGTGCCAGCAGCCCTAGGGGACTAAACACCGGGGAGCTGTTTTTT	CASSPRGLNTGELFF
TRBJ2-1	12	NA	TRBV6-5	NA	TGTGCCAGCAGTTCCACTAGCAATGAGCAGTTCTTC	CASSSTSNEQFF
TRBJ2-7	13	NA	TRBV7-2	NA	TGTGCCAGCAGCTCCTGGGACAAGCCAGCGCAGTACTTC	CASSSWDKPAQYF
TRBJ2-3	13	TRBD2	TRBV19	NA	TGTGCCAGTAGTATGGGCGGACTAGTTGAGCAGTATTTT	CASSMGGLVEQYF
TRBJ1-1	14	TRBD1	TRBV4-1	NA	TGCGCCAGCAGCCCCGACAGGGGTAACACTGAAGCTTTCTTT	CASSPDRGNTEAFF
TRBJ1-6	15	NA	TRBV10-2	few	TGCGCCAGCGCAGGGGCTAGCTCCTATAATTCACCCCTCCACTTT	CASAGASSYNSPLHF
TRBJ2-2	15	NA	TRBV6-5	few	TGTGCCAGCAGTCGGGGCGGGATGAACACCGGGGAGCTGTTTTTT	CASSRGGMNTGELFF
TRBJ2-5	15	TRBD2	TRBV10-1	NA	TGCGCCAGCAGTGACGGGGGGGGTCCCCAAGAGACCCAGTACTTC	CASSDGGGPQETQYF
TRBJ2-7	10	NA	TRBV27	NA	TGTGCCAGCGGAGGGGACGAGCAGTACTTC	CASGGDEQYF
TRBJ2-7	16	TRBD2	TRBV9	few	TGTGCCAGCAGCTTGGAACTAGCGGGGGGGTTGGACGAGCAGTACTTC	CASSLELAGGLDEQYF
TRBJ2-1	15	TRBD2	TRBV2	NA	TGTGCCAGCAGTGTAGGGACTAGCGGTTACAATGAGCAGTTCTTC	CASSVGTSGYNEQFF
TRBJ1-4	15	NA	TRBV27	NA	TGTGCCAGCAGTTTATCAACCACGGCTAATGAAAAACTGTTTTTT	CASSLSTTANEKLFF
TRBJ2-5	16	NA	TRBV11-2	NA	TGTGCCAGCAGCTTAAGGGGCGGGGACCGCCAAGAGACCCAGTACTTC	CASSLRGGDRQETQYF
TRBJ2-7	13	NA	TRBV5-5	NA	TGTGCCAGCAGCTCTAGTGGCTACGACGAGCAGTACTTC	CASSSSGYDEQYF
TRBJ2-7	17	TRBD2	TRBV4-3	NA	TGCGCCAGCAGCCAAGAGCGAGAAAGAGCGGGGGTGTACGAGCAGTACTTC	CASSQERERAGVYEQYF
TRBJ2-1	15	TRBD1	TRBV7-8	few	TGTGCCAGCAGCCACCACAGGGGTTCCTACAATGAGCAGTTCTTC	CASSHHRGSYNEQFF
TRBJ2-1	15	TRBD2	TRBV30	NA	TGTGCCTGGAGGGGAGGCGGGAGTCCCTACAATGAGCAGTTCTTC	CAWRGGGSPYNEQFF
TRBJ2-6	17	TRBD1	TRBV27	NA	TGTGCCAGCACCGGACAGGGGCGAAGCTCTGGGGCCAACGTCCTGACTTTC	CASTGQGRSSGANVLTF
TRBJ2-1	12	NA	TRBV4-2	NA	TGTGCCAGCAGCGACGGAGCGAATGAGCAGTTCTTC	CASSDGANEQFF
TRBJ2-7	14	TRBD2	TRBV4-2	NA	TGTGCCAGCAGCCAACTAGCGGGAGACTACGAGCAGTACTTC	CASSQLAGDYEQYF
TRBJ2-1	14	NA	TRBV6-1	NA	TGTGCCAGCACCGACTGGGACTTCCGCAATGAGCAGTTCTTC	CASTDWDFRNEQFF